Following are 32 T cell receptor delta chains from one sample sequenced in a study of gamma-delta T cells after stem cell transplantation. TCRdb re-called the RT-PCR reads through CATT. The sample includes 1,500 or so delta-chain clones, about 42% seen only once; the top ten take around 46%. Specimen: gamma-delta T cells. These receptors originate from a human donor. It is not recorded whose cells these are; they may come from a transplant donor.

Note on this clone: This likely traces to a read error, being one base from a far larger clone. This sample also contains other DNA sequences that code for the same CDR3. The chain employs TRDV2 and TRDJ3; possible D gene TRDD3, 6 bases. This CDR3 is 19 amino acids long. CDR1 is GEAIGNYY and CDR2 is EKD in the germline V gene. V dropped 1 base and J dropped 0 bases, with 15 bases sitting between them. For the CDR3, the DNA is TGTGCCTGTGACACTGCGGGGATTCTGGGCTCCTGGGACACCCGACAGATGTTTTTC. This gives the protein CACDTAGILGSWDTRQMFF.

A remark on this clone: A far bigger clonotype differs at one base, so this is likely a read error. The chain is built from TRDV1 and TRDJ1; 7 positions agree with TRDD3. The CDR3 is 23 residues long. Germline CDR1 is TSWWSYY and CDR2 is QGS. J gave up 2 bases and V 3 bases, and 30 bases lay outside the gene matches. CDR3 residues: CALGDPRPPTHRLMRDTTDKLIF. CDR3 bases: TGTGCTCTTGGGGATCCGAGGCCCCCTACGCACAGGTTGATGAGGGATACTACCGATAAACTCATCTTT.

V and J are TRDV1 and TRDJ1; TRDD3 matches at 9 bases. This CDR3 contains 22 residues. The germline gives CDR1 TSWWSYY, CDR2 QGS. Trimming removed 5 bases from V and 2 bases from J; junction bases left unmatched: 27. This CDR3 is CALGPSLRYWGIKMEGTDKLIF. The CDR3, as DNA: TGTGCTCTTGGGCCGTCTCTACGGTATTGGGGGATAAAAATGGAGGGGACCGATAAACTCATCTTT.

Relative to its sample, this clone is medium-sized. The CDR3 loop reads CALGELFFSLAVSTGGYQKHNTDKLIF. The CDR3 bases are TGTGCTCTTGGGGAACTTTTCTTTTCTCTAGCGGTCTCGACTGGGGGATACCAGAAACATAACACCGATAAACTCATCTTT. V usage is TRDV1 and J usage is TRDJ1, with TRDD3 matching 12 bases. The CDR3 loop spans 27 amino acids. Germline lookup yields CDR1 TSWWSYY and CDR2 QGS. V dropped 0 bases and J dropped 0; count of bases not matched to a gene: 32.

As for this clone: A far larger clone is off by one base, so a read error is likely. The chain carries TRDV2 and TRDJ1; 10 bases line up with TRDD3. The CDR3 consists of 19 residues. The germline gives CDR1 GEAIGNYY, CDR2 EKD. V trimming: 0 bases; J trimming: 4 bases; junction bases outside the gene matches: 16. CDR3 in DNA: TGTGCCTGTGACACCCTGAGAGGGGTTACTGGGGGATCCATCGATAAACTCATCTTT. Its translation is CACDTLRGVTGGSIDKLIF.

Turning to this clone: TCRdb's entry gives the protein of a much larger clone, which mismatches this DNA's translation at residue 4, likely from a read error; the protein reported here is translated from the DNA. The chain uses TRDV2 and TRDJ1; a weak D match, TRDD3 (6 bases). Germline V lookup: CDR1 GEAIGNYY, CDR2 EKD. CDR3 size: 17 residues. V lost 5 bases and J lost 0, with 21 bases in between. The CDR3: CACGPLTGKNYTDKLIF. The CDR3 coding sequence is TGTGCCTGTGGTCCTCTCACTGGGAAGAATTACACCGATAAACTCATCTTT.

This clone is judged medium-sized (0.01 to 0.1%). This same CDR3 is encoded by further DNA sequences in the sample. The J gene is TRDJ1, the V gene TRDV2; 8 nucleotides agree with TRDD3. In germline, CDR1 is GEAIGNYY, CDR2 EKD. V shed 3 bases and J 4 bases; nucleotides not matched to a gene: 9. There are 15 residues in the CDR3. The CDR3 DNA reads as TGTGCCTGTGACTCTGGGGATACATGGGGCGATAAACTCATCTTT. Residues: CACDSGDTWGDKLIF.

This clone is medium-sized. The chain has TRDV1 and TRDJ1, with 12 positions matching TRDD3. The germline gives CDR1 TSWWSYY, CDR2 QGS. Trimming at V came to 1 base and at J to 0 bases, leaving 18 bases not matched to a gene. The CDR3 is 22 residues long. CDR3 DNA sequence: TGTGCTCTTGGGGAACCTTCCCATCCCGTTACTGGGGGATACAAGTACACCGATAAACTCATCTTT. It translates to CALGEPSHPVTGGYKYTDKLIF.

About this clone: The protein recorded in TCRdb matches a much larger clone and deviates from this DNA's translation at residue 8, suggesting a read error; the protein here is obtained by translating the DNA. As DNA, the CDR3 is TGTGCCTGTGACACCCTGGCCAGGCCGGGCACCGATAAACTCATCTTT. Amino acids: CACDTLARPGTDKLIF. The chain joins TRDV2 to TRDJ1; D gene ambiguous. The CDR3 runs 16 residues. Germline CDR1 is GEAIGNYY and CDR2 is EKD. Trimming stripped 0 bases from V and 1 base from J, with 14 bases between.

For this clone: This likely traces to a read error, being one base from a far larger clone. Other nucleotide sequences in the sample specify the same CDR3. The V gene is TRDV1, the J gene TRDJ1; 8 bases are shared with TRDD2. The CDR3 contains 23 residues. Germline lookup yields CDR1 TSWWSYY and CDR2 QGS. CDR3 sequence (DNA): TGTGCTCTTGGGGACACCCCGAGGACTTCCTACAAGTACTGGGTAAAGTTCGCCGATAAACTCATCTTC. Translating it yields CALGDTPRTSYKYWVKFADKLIF.

This clone was picked up a small number of times. It may be a read error: a sequence one base away is much more abundant. In the same sample, other DNA sequences code for this CDR3. CDR3 DNA sequence: TGTGCCCTTGGGGATCCTGCCTTCCCCCCCGACCGGAACTTCTTATACACCGATAAACTCATCTTT. Translated, it gives CALGDPAFPPDRNFLYTDKLIF. The chain has TRDV1 and TRDJ1, with D perhaps assigned TRDD2 or TRDD3 (6 bases each). The germline V gene encodes CDR1 TSWWSYY and CDR2 QGS. There are 22 residues in the CDR3.

This clone came up a few times. A much larger clonotype is one base distant, so this may be a read error. J is TRDJ1 and V is TRDV3, with TRDD3 identical over 11 bases. CDR1 is TVYSNPD and CDR2 is GDNSRS in the germline V gene (reference sequence). The CDR3 is 21 residues long. V gave up 4 bases and J gave up 0 bases; unmatched junction bases: 25. CDR3 in DNA: TGTGCCTCCAATCCTCCCTTCGTCGCTGGGGGATACTATTCGTACACCGATAAACTCATCTTT. Its translation: CASNPPFVAGGYYSYTDKLIF.

Worth noting for this clone: Just one base apart from a much larger clone, this may be a read error. The sample carries other DNA sequences with the same CDR3. The CDR3 DNA follows: TGTGCTCTTGGGGAAACGCCAACGAGGGGACTGTCTTCTCTCTCGAGGGTACTGGGGGATACGAGGGGACACACCGATAAACTCATCTTT. It translates to CALGETPTRGLSSLSRVLGDTRGHTDKLIF. The V and J genes are TRDV1 and TRDJ1; the match to TRDD3 covers 13 bases. Germline V gene data show CDR1 as TSWWSYY and CDR2 as QGS. With 2 bases clipped from V and 0 bases from J, the junction kept 42 bases outside the gene matches. The CDR3 is 30 amino acids.

Concerning this clone itself: A much larger clone differs from this one at a single base, so this may be a read error. The chain is built from TRDV1 and TRDJ1, with 7 bases lining up with TRDD3. The CDR3 totals 17 residues. V trimming: 3 bases; J trimming: 2 bases; junction bases outside the gene matches: 12. Looked up from germline, CDR1 is TSWWSYY and CDR2 is QGS. The DNA of the CDR3 is TGTGCTCTTGGGGATGATCGGGGGATGCGAGGAACCGATAAACTCATCTTT. Amino acids: CALGDDRGMRGTDKLIF.

This sequence joins TRDV1 and TRDJ1; 9 nucleotides agree with TRDD3. Germline CDR1 TSWWSYY, CDR2 QGS. The V and J ends lost 0 bases and 4 bases, in that order; junction bases with no gene match: 18. CDR3 length equals 20 residues. As DNA, the CDR3 is TGTGCTCTTGGGGAACTCCACTTCACAAACTGGGGGAGCAGCCACGATAAACTCATCTTT. It translates to CALGELHFTNWGSSHDKLIF.

This clone is medium-sized within its sample. V and J are TRDV1 and TRDJ1, with D hard to call. The V gene's germline CDR1 is TSWWSYY and CDR2 QGS. With 2 bases removed from V and 11 bases from J, the gap between germline ends came to 27 bases. CDR3 length equals 17 residues. The CDR3 reads CALGERKATKGPRRLIF. Written as DNA, the CDR3 is TGTGCTCTTGGGGAAAGGAAGGCTACTAAGGGGCCGAGGAGGCTCATCTTT.

This chain connects TRDV1 to TRDJ1; 10 bases are shared with TRDD3. The CDR3 is 18 residues long. In germline, CDR1 is TSWWSYY, CDR2 QGS. Trimming at V came to 3 bases and at J to 4 bases, leaving 14 bases not matched to a gene. CDR3 nucleotide sequence: TGTGCTCTTGGGGACCGGAGGAACTGGGGGATGGGGGACGATAAACTCATCTTT. This codes for CALGDRRNWGMGDDKLIF.

This clone was found once. The chain couples TRDV2 to TRDJ1; D may be TRDD3 (6 bases). This CDR3 is 15 amino acids long. CDR1 GEAIGNYY and CDR2 EKD come from the germline V gene. V lost 5 bases and J lost 0, with 15 bases in between. CDR3 loop: CACGNRGTYTDKLIF. The CDR3 region has the DNA TGTGCCTGTGGAAACAGGGGGACCTACACCGATAAACTCATCTTT.

This clone has a handful of counts. A far larger clone lies a single base away; this is likely a read error. At the DNA level, this CDR3 is encoded by other sequences in the same sample as well. The J gene is TRDJ1, the V gene TRDV1, with 9 bases lining up with TRDD3. Germline loops: CDR1 TSWWSYY, CDR2 QGS. The CDR3 has 24 residues. The CDR3 bases are TGTGCTCTTGGGGACTTTCCTACGAACATACCTATACTGGGGGAGATCAGGTACACCGATAAGCTCATCTTT. Translation gives CALGDFPTNIPILGEIRYTDKLIF.

As for this clone: A read error is the likely source, as a far larger clone sits one nucleotide away. This specimen includes other DNA sequences encoding the same CDR3. This chain connects TRDV2 to TRDJ1; 9 positions agree with TRDD3. The CDR3 loop spans 19 amino acids. Germline V gene sequence: CDR1 GEAIGNYY, CDR2 EKD. The CDR3 region has the DNA TGTGCCTGTGACACCGGCTTCTTAAGGGGATACGCGGATACCGATAAGCTCATCTTT. This codes for CACDTGFLRGYADTDKLIF.

This clone is labeled medium-sized (0.01 to 0.1%). Since a far larger clone is one base different, this is likely a read error. The sample contains more than one DNA sequence encoding this CDR3. The CDR3 region is CALGELEFPLAGDYTDKLIF. The DNA for the CDR3 is TGCGCTCTTGGGGAACTGGAGTTCCCCCTTGCGGGGGACTACACCGATAAACTCATCTTT. The V gene is TRDV1, the J gene TRDJ1; TRDD3 might be the D (6 bases). The germline V gene encodes CDR1 TSWWSYY and CDR2 QGS. The CDR3 has 20 amino acids.

Details on this clone: A far bigger clonotype differs at one base, so this is likely a read error. The chain has TRDV2 and TRDJ1, with TRDD3 matching 12 bases. This CDR3 has 19 amino acids. CDR1 is GEAIGNYY, CDR2 EKD, per germline. The trim removed 3 bases at V and 1 base at J, leaving 14 bases unmatched. The CDR3 is CACDAIVLGDTRVTDKLIF. For the CDR3, the DNA is TGTGCCTGTGACGCCATAGTACTGGGGGATACTAGGGTCACCGATAAACTCATCTTT.

This clone was seen a few times. A far bigger clonotype differs at one base, so this is likely a read error. V usage is TRDV2 and J usage is TRDJ1; 12 bases align to TRDD3. The germline gives CDR1 GEAIGNYY, CDR2 EKD. The CDR3 totals 19 residues. Unmatched junction bases numbered 15, after V lost 5 bases and J lost 0 bases. This chain's CDR3 is CACVLLGDTEKGNTDKLIF. The CDR3 nucleotides are TGTGCCTGTGTCCTACTGGGGGATACCGAAAAGGGAAACACCGATAAACTCATCTTT.

A remark on this clone: This likely reflects a read error, since a far larger clone is one base away. In the same sample, other DNA sequences code for this CDR3. This chain links TRDV1 with TRDJ2, with D perhaps matching TRDD2 (9 bases). The CDR3 covers 22 residues. The germline CDR1 and CDR2 sequences are TSWWSYY and QGS. CDR3 residues: CALGPGAPSYRGYISLTAQLFF. CDR3 DNA sequence: TGTGCTCTTGGGCCCGGGGCACCTTCCTACCGGGGATACATCTCCTTGACAGCACAACTATTCTTT.

This clone was counted only a few times. A much larger clone sits a single nucleotide away, making a read error possible. The CDR3 spells CACDTVLEREKKLIF. The CDR3 bases are TGTGCCTGTGACACTGTACTGGAAAGGGAGAAGAAACTCATCTTT. The chain employs TRDV2 and TRDJ1; tentatively, D is TRDD3 (5 bases). With 1 base removed from V and 8 bases from J, the gap between germline ends came to 19 bases. Per germline, CDR1 GEAIGNYY and CDR2 EKD. The CDR3 is 15 amino acids.

Worth noting for this clone: A far larger clone is one nucleotide away, so this likely arose from a read error. This chain connects TRDV2 to TRDJ3; D unresolved. The CDR3 is 19 residues long. Germline CDR1 reads GEAIGNYY; CDR2 reads EKD. CDR3 nucleotide sequence: TGTGCCCGTGACACCGTGGGCTTGCACCGAACCTGGGACACCCGACAGATGTTTTTC. Protein: CARDTVGLHRTWDTRQMFF.

For this clone: It differs at one base from a far larger clone, so likely a read error. The rearrangement joins TRDV2 to TRDJ1, with 9 bases fitting TRDD3. CDR3 length: 15 residues. The germline CDR1 and CDR2 sequences are GEAIGNYY and EKD. The CDR3 sequence is CARDKLGDRTDKLIF. The DNA of the CDR3 is TGTGCCCGTGACAAACTGGGGGACCGCACCGATAAACTCATCTTT.

This clone is termed medium-sized. The CDR3 sequence is CAASEKYRGPTDKLIF. The CDR3 DNA follows: TGTGCAGCAAGCGAAAAATATCGGGGACCCACCGATAAACTCATCTTT. V usage is TRAV29/DV5 and J usage is TRDJ1; D tentatively fits TRDD1 or TRDD3 (5 bases each). Looked up from germline, CDR1 is NSMFDY and CDR2 is ISSIKDK. The CDR3 contains 16 residues. V lost 0 bases to trimming and J lost 1 base, with 16 bases between them.

Worth noting for this clone: The likely explanation is a read error, given a far larger clone one base away. Distinct nucleotide sequences in the sample also encode this CDR3. The gene calls are TRDV2 and TRDJ1; 9 bases match TRDD3. This CDR3 is 19 amino acids long. The V and J ends lost 3 bases and 0 bases, in that order; junction bases with no gene match: 16. Germline V gene data show CDR1 as GEAIGNYY and CDR2 as EKD. In DNA, the CDR3 is TGTGCCTGTGACTCCATACAATCCTGGCTGGGGGATGACACCGATAAACTCATCTTT. As protein: CACDSIQSWLGDDTDKLIF.

As concerns this clone: A read error may be the cause here, since a much bigger clone is one base away. The genes are TRDV1 and TRDJ1, with 10 bases identical to TRDD3. The CDR3 extends over 21 amino acids. Germline CDR1 is TSWWSYY and CDR2 is QGS. This CDR3 reads CALGEPFPPNGGYPYTDKPIF. The CDR3 DNA is TGTGCTCTTGGGGAGCCTTTTCCTCCGAATGGGGGATACCCTTACACCGATAAACCCATCTTT.

By frequency in the sample, this clone is medium-sized. The genes are TRDV1 and TRDJ1; 8 nucleotides match TRDD3. The V and J ends lost 1 base and 4 bases, in that order; junction bases with no gene match: 20. Germline V gene sequence: CDR1 TSWWSYY, CDR2 QGS. This CDR3 comprises 20 residues. The chain's CDR3 is CALGERASVWGYRGGDKLIF. CDR3 sequence (DNA): TGTGCTCTTGGGGAACGGGCCTCAGTCTGGGGATACAGGGGAGGCGATAAACTCATCTTT.

Worth noting for this clone: The TCRdb protein, from a much larger clone, departs from this DNA's translation at residue 8, likely by read error; the protein shown derives from the DNA. V and J are TRDV3 and TRDJ1, with D unclear. The CDR3 is made up of 13 amino acids. Germline CDR1 reads TVYSNPD; CDR2 reads GDNSRS (reference sequence). Trimming took 3 bases from V and 5 from J, leaving 16 bases between them. The DNA of the CDR3 is TGTGCCTTCCGCATAAATCCGAGAGATAAACTCATCTTT. Translation gives CAFRINPRDKLIF.